These T cell receptor beta chains were read from a single sample in a study of T cell changes during pregnancy in multiple sclerosis. Measured with immunoSEQ multiplex PCR; TCRdb has only the in-frame clones, and not every one. The repertoire consists of about 49,000 clones, with nearly 90% occurring once and the leading ten covering approximately 4.9%. This specimen consisted of peripheral blood, obtained after pregnancy. The receptors originated from a female donor in good health, enrolled as a control in a pregnancy study. Both conserved end residues are part of each CDR3. D genes are given only for firm matches. Not all rows give a size; the values are once, few, many and, for expanded clones, a class.

j_call	cdr3_length	d_call	v_call	clone_size	cdr3_aa	cdr3_nt
TRBJ2-7	12	-	TRBV28	-	CAYGGGAYEQYF	TGTGCCTACGGCGGGGGCGCCTACGAGCAGTACTTC
TRBJ2-7	13	-	TRBV19	-	CASSTGIPYEQYF	TGTGCCAGCAGCACCGGGATCCCCTACGAGCAGTACTTC
TRBJ2-7	15	TRBD1	TRBV19	-	CASSFRDRVSGEQYF	TGTGCCAGTAGTTTCCGGGACAGGGTGTCGGGCGAGCAGTACTTC
TRBJ1-6	16	TRBD1	TRBV9	-	CASSAGTAAYNSPLHF	TGTGCCAGCAGCGCCGGGACAGCCGCTTATAATTCACCCCTCCACTTT
TRBJ1-1	14	-	TRBV27	-	CASSSTGPNTEAFF	TGTGCCAGCAGTTCGACAGGTCCGAACACTGAAGCTTTCTTT
TRBJ2-7	13	-	TRBV10-2	-	CASSEQAGYEQYF	TGCGCCAGCAGTGAGCAGGCAGGCTACGAGCAGTACTTC
TRBJ2-1	17	TRBD2	TRBV7-7	-	CASSPRSGGASYNEQFF	TGTGCCAGCAGCCCCCGTAGCGGGGGGGCGTCCTACAATGAGCAGTTCTTC
TRBJ2-1	10	-	TRBV30	-	CAVQYNEQFF	TGTGCCGTACAATACAATGAGCAGTTCTTC
TRBJ2-7	15	TRBD2	TRBV10-2	-	CASSDGAGGSYEQYF	TGCGCCAGCAGTGATGGGGCGGGAGGCTCCTACGAGCAGTACTTC
TRBJ1-3	15	TRBD1	TRBV9	-	CATSRTGSSGNTIYF	TGTGCCACCTCGCGGACAGGGTCCTCTGGAAACACCATATATTTT
TRBJ2-5	14	TRBD1	TRBV7-6	-	CASSLRTGGETQYF	TGTGCCAGCAGCTTACGGACAGGGGGAGAGACCCAGTACTTC
TRBJ1-2	15	-	TRBV19	-	CASSIAARGVYGYTF	TGTGCCAGTAGTATAGCGGCGCGGGGGGTCTATGGCTACACCTTC
TRBJ2-7	15	TRBD1	TRBV6-5	-	CASSTDRGPPYEQYF	TGTGCCAGCAGTACGGACAGGGGTCCCCCCTACGAGCAGTACTTC
TRBJ2-2	16	TRBD1	TRBV6-1	many	CASSEEEGQGSGELFF	TGTGCCAGCAGTGAAGAGGAGGGACAGGGGTCCGGGGAGCTGTTTTTT
TRBJ2-6	18	-	TRBV9	-	CASSALPTGRSGANVLTF	TGTGCCAGCAGCGCTCTACCTACAGGGCGCTCTGGGGCCAACGTCCTGACTTTC
TRBJ2-3	15	-	TRBV5-1	-	CASSGGFLSTDTQYF	TGCGCCAGCAGCGGAGGTTTTTTGAGCACAGATACGCAGTATTTT
TRBJ1-2	14	TRBD1	TRBV28	-	CASSFGTGGYGYTF	TGTGCCAGCAGTTTTGGGACAGGGGGGTATGGCTACACCTTC
TRBJ1-5	16	TRBD1	TRBV7-8	-	CASSRGTGVLNQPQHF	TGTGCCAGCAGCAGGGGAACAGGGGTCCTCAATCAGCCCCAGCATTTT
TRBJ2-5	13	TRBD1	TRBV5-5	-	CASSRQGRETQYF	TGTGCCAGCAGCCGACAGGGCAGGGAGACCCAGTACTTC
TRBJ2-3	15	TRBD1	TRBV11-2	-	CASSLDRGLSDTQYF	TGTGCCAGCAGCTTGGACAGGGGGCTTTCAGATACGCAGTATTTT
TRBJ1-1	15	TRBD1	TRBV4-2	-	CASSRQGGANTEAFF	TGTGCCAGCAGCCGCCAAGGGGGCGCGAACACTGAAGCTTTCTTT
TRBJ2-7	13	-	TRBV4-3	-	CASSQELEYEQYF	TGCGCCAGCAGCCAAGAACTGGAGTACGAGCAGTACTTC
TRBJ1-3	16	-	TRBV4-1	-	CASSQEPPGLRNTIYF	TGCGCCAGCAGCCAAGAACCCCCAGGGTTGAGAAACACCATATATTTT
TRBJ2-3	16	-	TRBV1	-	CTSSSRGGRPPDTQYF	TGCACCAGCAGCTCGCGGGGGGGCCGTCCCCCAGATACGCAGTATTTT
TRBJ1-4	15	TRBD1	TRBV6-1	-	CASSNGQGHNEKLFF	TGTGCCAGCAGTAACGGACAGGGCCATAATGAAAAACTGTTTTTT
TRBJ2-5	19	TRBD1	TRBV5-1	-	CASRAPPPGQRFFFGTQYF	TGCGCCAGCCGTGCCCCCCCACCGGGACAGCGGTTTTTTTTTGGGACCCAGTACTTC
TRBJ1-6	14	TRBD1	TRBV25-1	-	CASERQGWNSPLHF	TGTGCCAGCGAAAGACAGGGTTGGAATTCACCCCTCCACTTT
TRBJ2-1	11	-	TRBV30	-	CAWSYRYEQFF	TGTGCCTGGAGTTATAGATACGAGCAGTTCTTC
TRBJ2-7	14	-	TRBV6-4	-	CASSYGGESYEQYF	TGTGCCAGCAGTTACGGCGGGGAGTCCTACGAGCAGTACTTC
TRBJ2-3	17	TRBD2	TRBV7-2	-	CASSSSLSGGMTDTQYF	TGTGCCAGCAGCTCTAGCCTTAGCGGGGGAATGACAGATACGCAGTATTTT
TRBJ2-7	15	TRBD2	TRBV27	-	CASSSRGSGGYEQYF	TGTGCCAGCAGTTCCCGCGGTAGCGGGGGCTACGAGCAGTACTTC
TRBJ1-2	18	TRBD1	TRBV28	-	CASSSRYVGQPVDYGYTF	TGTGCCAGCAGTTCCCGTTATGTGGGACAGCCCGTGGACTATGGCTACACCTTC
TRBJ2-7	14	TRBD2	TRBV4-1	-	CASSRSGGLYEQYF	TGCGCCAGCAGCCGTAGCGGGGGGCTCTACGAGCAGTACTTC
TRBJ2-6	15	-	TRBV4-1	once	CASSQLRSGANVLTF	TGCGCCAGCAGCCAACTGCGATCTGGGGCCAACGTCCTGACTTTC
TRBJ1-6	15	-	TRBV9	-	CASSVDRPVDSPLHF	TGTGCCAGCAGCGTAGATCGTCCGGTGGATTCACCCCTCCACTTT
TRBJ1-2	14	-	TRBV4-2	-	CASSQYRINYGYTF	TGTGCCAGCAGCCAATACAGGATTAACTATGGCTACACCTTC
TRBJ2-1	15	-	TRBV5-6	-	CASRSGGEGDNEQFF	TGTGCCAGCAGATCTGGAGGGGAGGGGGACAATGAGCAGTTCTTC
TRBJ2-1	14	TRBD1	TRBV6-6	-	CASSLGQGGNEQFF	TGTGCCAGCAGTTTGGGACAGGGGGGCAATGAGCAGTTCTTC
TRBJ2-5	18	TRBD2	TRBV7-2	-	CASSSTWTSGGRQETQYF	TGTGCCAGCAGCTCCACCTGGACTAGCGGGGGTCGTCAAGAGACCCAGTACTTC
TRBJ2-7	14	-	TRBV19	-	CASSIEGGAYEQYF	TGTGCCAGTAGTATAGAAGGGGGGGCCTACGAGCAGTACTTC
TRBJ2-1	14	-	TRBV9	-	CASSVSQGWNEQFF	TGTGCCAGCAGCGTAAGCCAGGGGTGGAATGAGCAGTTCTTC
TRBJ1-1	13	-	TRBV7-2	-	CASSPDLNTEAFF	TGTGCCAGCAGCCCCGACTTGAACACTGAAGCTTTCTTT
TRBJ2-3	13	-	TRBV5-6	-	CASSRRGTDTQYF	TGTGCCAGCAGCCGAAGGGGGACAGATACGCAGTATTTT
TRBJ2-2	17	TRBD2	TRBV30	-	CAHGTGTSGWNTGELFF	TGTGCCCACGGAACAGGGACTAGCGGGTGGAACACCGGGGAGCTGTTTTTT
TRBJ1-4	17	-	TRBV11-3	-	CASVRYSTRGENEKLFF	TGTGCCAGCGTGAGGTACTCGACACGGGGGGAGAATGAAAAACTGTTTTTT
TRBJ1-6	12	-	TRBV19	-	CASRGLGSPLHF	TGTGCCAGTAGGGGGCTGGGGTCACCCCTCCACTTT
TRBJ2-7	21	TRBD2	TRBV27	-	CASSPYPRASGGARGFYEQYF	TGTGCCAGCAGTCCGTACCCGAGGGCTAGCGGGGGAGCCCGGGGGTTTTACGAGCAGTACTTC
TRBJ2-7	16	TRBD2	TRBV28	-	CASSRGLAGGSRGQYF	TGTGCCAGCAGCCGAGGACTAGCGGGAGGTTCTCGCGGGCAGTACTTC
TRBJ1-3	17	-	TRBV19	once	CASSPKPLGSRGNTIYF	TGTGCCAGTAGTCCGAAACCCCTAGGGAGCCGAGGAAACACCATATATTTT
TRBJ2-1	17	TRBD2	TRBV19	-	CASSTRLAGGQGREQFF	TGTGCCAGTAGCACCCGACTAGCGGGGGGCCAGGGCAGAGAGCAGTTCTTC
TRBJ2-3	15	TRBD1	TRBV5-1	-	CASSLGDRDTDTQYF	TGCGCCAGCAGCTTGGGGGACAGGGACACAGATACGCAGTATTTT
TRBJ2-7	13	TRBD1	TRBV7-9	-	CASRPSGGYEQYF	TGTGCCAGCAGACCCTCAGGGGGTTACGAGCAGTACTTC
TRBJ2-1	16	TRBD1	TRBV27	-	CASSSTRTGGSSEQFF	TGTGCCAGCAGTTCCACCCGGACAGGGGGCTCGAGTGAGCAGTTCTTC
TRBJ1-1	13	TRBD1	TRBV10-3	-	CATRQGLNTEAFF	TGTGCCACCCGACAGGGGTTGAACACTGAAGCTTTCTTT
TRBJ2-1	14	-	TRBV6-4	-	CASSEASESDEQFF	TGTGCCAGCAGTGAGGCTAGCGAGAGCGATGAGCAGTTCTTC
TRBJ2-3	14	-	TRBV19	-	CASSIAGGTDTQYF	TGTGCCAGTAGTATAGCAGGGGGCACAGATACGCAGTATTTT
TRBJ1-1	13	-	TRBV10-1	-	CAIRRQGRAEAFF	TGCGCCATCAGGCGGCAGGGTAGGGCTGAAGCTTTCTTT
TRBJ2-7	13	TRBD1	TRBV7-2	-	CASSRDRAGEQYF	TGTGCCAGCAGCCGCGACAGGGCGGGCGAGCAGTACTTC
TRBJ2-7	15	-	TRBV29-1	-	CSVAGSGVPSYEQYF	TGCAGCGTCGCCGGGTCAGGGGTCCCCTCCTACGAGCAGTACTTC